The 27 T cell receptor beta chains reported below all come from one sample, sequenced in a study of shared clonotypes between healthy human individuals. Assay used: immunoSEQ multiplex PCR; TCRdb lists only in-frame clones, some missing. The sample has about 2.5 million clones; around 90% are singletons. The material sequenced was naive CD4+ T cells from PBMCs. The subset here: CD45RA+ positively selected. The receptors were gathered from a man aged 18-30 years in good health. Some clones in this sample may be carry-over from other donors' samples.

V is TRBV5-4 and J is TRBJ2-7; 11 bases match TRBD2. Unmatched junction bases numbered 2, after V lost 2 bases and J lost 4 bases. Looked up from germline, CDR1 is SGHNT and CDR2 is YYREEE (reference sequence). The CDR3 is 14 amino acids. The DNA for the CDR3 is TGTGCCAGCAGCTTCGGACTAGCGGGTTACGAGCAGTACTTC. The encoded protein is CASSFGLAGYEQYF.

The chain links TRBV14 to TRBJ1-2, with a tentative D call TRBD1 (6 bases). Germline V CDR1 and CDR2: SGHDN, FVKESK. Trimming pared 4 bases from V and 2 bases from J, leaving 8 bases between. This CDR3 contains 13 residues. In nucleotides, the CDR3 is TGTGCCAGCAGCCTCGACAGGAACTATGGCTACACCTTC. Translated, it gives CASSLDRNYGYTF.

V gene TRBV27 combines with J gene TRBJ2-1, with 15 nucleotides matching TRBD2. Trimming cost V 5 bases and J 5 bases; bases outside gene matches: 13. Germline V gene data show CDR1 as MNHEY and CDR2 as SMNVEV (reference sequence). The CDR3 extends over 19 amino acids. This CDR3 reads CASSRGPGLAGGRNNEQFF. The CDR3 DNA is TGTGCCAGCAGTCGTGGTCCGGGACTAGCGGGAGGAAGAAACAATGAGCAGTTCTTC.

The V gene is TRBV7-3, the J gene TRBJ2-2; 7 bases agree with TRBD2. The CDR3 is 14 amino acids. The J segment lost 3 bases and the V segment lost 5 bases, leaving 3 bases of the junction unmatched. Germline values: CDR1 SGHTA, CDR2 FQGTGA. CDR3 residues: CASSRTRDTGELFF. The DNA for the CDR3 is TGTGCCAGCAGCCGGACTAGGGACACCGGGGAGCTGTTTTTT. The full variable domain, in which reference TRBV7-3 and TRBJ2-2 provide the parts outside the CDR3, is GAGVSQTPSNKVTEKGKYVELRCDPISGHTALYWYRQSLGQGPEFLIYFQGTGAADDSGLPNDRFFAVRPEGSVSTLKIQRTERGDSAVYLCASSRTRDTGELFFGEGSRLTVL.

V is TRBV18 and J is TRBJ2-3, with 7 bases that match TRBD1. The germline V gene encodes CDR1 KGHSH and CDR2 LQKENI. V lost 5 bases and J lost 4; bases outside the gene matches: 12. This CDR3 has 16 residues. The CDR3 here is CASSTSRTGTPDTQYF. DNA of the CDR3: TGTGCCAGCTCAACCTCCCGGACAGGAACCCCAGATACGCAGTATTTT.

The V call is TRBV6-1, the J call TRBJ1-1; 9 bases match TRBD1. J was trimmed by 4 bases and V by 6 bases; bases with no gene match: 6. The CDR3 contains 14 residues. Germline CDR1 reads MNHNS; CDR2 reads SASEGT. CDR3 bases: TGTGCCAGCAGAGTACAGGGGGCGGCCACTGAAGCTTTCTTT. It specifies CASRVQGAATEAFF.

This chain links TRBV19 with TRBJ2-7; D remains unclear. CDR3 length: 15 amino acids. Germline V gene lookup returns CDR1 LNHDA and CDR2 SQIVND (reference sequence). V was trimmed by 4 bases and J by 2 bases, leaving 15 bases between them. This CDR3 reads CASSNRASATYEQYF. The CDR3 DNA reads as TGTGCCAGTAGTAACCGGGCCTCAGCCACCTACGAGCAGTACTTC.

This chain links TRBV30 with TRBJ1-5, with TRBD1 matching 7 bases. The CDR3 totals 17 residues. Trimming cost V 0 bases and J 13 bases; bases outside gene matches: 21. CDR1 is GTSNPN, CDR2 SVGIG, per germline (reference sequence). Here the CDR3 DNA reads TGTGCCTGGAGTGTACAGAGAGGGGACAGAGCCTTAGTGGGTCAGCATTTT. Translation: CAWSVQRGDRALVGQHF.

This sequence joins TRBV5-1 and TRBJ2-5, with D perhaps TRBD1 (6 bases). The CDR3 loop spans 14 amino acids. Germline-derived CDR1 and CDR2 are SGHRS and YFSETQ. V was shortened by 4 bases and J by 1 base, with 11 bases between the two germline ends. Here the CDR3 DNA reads TGCGCCAGCAGCGCGGACAGTGTCCAAGAGACCCAGTACTTC. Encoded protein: CASSADSVQETQYF. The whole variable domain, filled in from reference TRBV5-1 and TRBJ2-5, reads KAGVTQTPRYLIKTRGQQVTLSCSPISGHRSVSWYQQTPGQGLQFLFEYFSETQRNKGNFPGRFSGRQFSNSRSEMNVSTLELGDSALYLCASSADSVQETQYFGPGTRLLVL.

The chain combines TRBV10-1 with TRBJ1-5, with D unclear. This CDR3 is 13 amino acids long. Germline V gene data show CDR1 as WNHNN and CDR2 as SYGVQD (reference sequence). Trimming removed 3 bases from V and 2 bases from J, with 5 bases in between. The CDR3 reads CASSEHGNQPQHF. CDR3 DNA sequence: TGCGCCAGCAGTGAACACGGCAATCAGCCCCAGCATTTT.

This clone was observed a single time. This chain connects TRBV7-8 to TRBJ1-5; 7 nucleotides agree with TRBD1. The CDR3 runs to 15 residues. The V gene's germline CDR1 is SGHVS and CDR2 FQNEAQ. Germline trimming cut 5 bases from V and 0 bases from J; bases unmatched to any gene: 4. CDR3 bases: TGTGCCAGCAGCGGGGGGACAGTTAGCAATCAGCCCCAGCATTTT. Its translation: CASSGGTVSNQPQHF.

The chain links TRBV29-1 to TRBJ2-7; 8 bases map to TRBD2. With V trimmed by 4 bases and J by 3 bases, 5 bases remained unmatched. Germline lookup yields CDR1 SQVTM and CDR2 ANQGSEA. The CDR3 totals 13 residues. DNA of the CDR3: TGCAGCGTTGCGGGGGGGCCAGTCTACGAGCAGTACTTC. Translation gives CSVAGGPVYEQYF.

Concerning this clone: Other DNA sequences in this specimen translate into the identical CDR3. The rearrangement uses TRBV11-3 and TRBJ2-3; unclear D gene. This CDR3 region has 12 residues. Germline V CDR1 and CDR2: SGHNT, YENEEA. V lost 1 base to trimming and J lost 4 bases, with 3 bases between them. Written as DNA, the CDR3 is TGTGCCAGCAGCTTAGGACCAGATACGCAGTATTTT. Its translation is CASSLGPDTQYF.

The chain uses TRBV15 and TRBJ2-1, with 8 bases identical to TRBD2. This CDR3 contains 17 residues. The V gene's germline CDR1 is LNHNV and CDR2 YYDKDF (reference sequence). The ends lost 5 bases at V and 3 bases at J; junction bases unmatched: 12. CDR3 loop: CATSSRTSRENYNEQFF. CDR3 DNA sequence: TGTGCCACCAGCTCGCGGACTAGCAGGGAAAACTACAATGAGCAGTTCTTC.

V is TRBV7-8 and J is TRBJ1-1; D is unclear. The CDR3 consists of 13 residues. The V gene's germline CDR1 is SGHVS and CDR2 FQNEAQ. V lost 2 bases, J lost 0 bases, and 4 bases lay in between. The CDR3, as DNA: TGTGCCAGCAGCTTACTCATGAACACTGAAGCTTTCTTT. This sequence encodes CASSLLMNTEAFF.

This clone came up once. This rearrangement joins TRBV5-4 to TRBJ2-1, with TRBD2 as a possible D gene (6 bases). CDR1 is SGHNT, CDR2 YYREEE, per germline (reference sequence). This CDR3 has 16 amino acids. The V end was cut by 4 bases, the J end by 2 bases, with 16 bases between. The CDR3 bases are TGTGCCAGCAGCCCCTCGACTAGTTCAACCTACAATGAGCAGTTCTTC. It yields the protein CASSPSTSSTYNEQFF. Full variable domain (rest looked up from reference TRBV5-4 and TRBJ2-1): ETGVTQSPTHLIKTRGQQVTLRCSSQSGHNTVSWYQQALGQGPQFIFQYYREEENGRGNFPPRFSGLQFPNYSSELNVNALELDDSALYLCASSPSTSSTYNEQFFGPGTRLTVL.

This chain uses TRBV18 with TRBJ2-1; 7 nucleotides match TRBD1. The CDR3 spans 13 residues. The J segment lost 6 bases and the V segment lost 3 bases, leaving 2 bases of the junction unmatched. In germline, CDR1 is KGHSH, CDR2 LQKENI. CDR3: CASSPGQTNEQFF. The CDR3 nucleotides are TGTGCCAGCTCACCGGGACAGACCAATGAGCAGTTCTTC.

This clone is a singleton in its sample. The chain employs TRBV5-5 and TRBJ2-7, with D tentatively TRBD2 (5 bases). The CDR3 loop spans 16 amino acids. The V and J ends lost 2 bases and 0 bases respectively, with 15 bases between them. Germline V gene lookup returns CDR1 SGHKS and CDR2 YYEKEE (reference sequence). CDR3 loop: CASSLKAGTTSYEQYF. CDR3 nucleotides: TGTGCCAGCAGCTTAAAGGCGGGCACCACCTCCTACGAGCAGTACTTC. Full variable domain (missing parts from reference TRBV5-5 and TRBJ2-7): DAGVTQSPTHLIKTRGQQVTLRCSPISGHKSVSWYQQVLGQGPQFIFQYYEKEERGRGNFPDRFSARQFPNYSSELNVNALLLGDSALYLCASSLKAGTTSYEQYFGPGTRLTVT.

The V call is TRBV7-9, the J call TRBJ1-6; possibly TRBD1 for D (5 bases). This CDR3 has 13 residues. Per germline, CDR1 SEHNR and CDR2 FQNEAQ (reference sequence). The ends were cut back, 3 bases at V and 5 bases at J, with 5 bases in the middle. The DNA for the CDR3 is TGTGCCAGCAGCTTGACAGATAATTCACCCCTCCACTTT. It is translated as CASSLTDNSPLHF.

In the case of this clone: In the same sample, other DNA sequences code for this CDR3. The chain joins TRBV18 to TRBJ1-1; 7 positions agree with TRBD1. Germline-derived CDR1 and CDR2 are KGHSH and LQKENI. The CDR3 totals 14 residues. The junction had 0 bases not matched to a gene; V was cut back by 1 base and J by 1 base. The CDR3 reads CASSPRQGNTEAFF. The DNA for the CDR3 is TGTGCCAGCTCACCACGACAGGGGAACACTGAAGCTTTCTTT.

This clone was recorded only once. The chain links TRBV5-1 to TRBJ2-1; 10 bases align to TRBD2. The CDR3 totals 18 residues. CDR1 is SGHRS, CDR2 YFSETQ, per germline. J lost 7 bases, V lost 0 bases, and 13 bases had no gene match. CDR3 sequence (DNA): TGCGCCAGCAGCTTGGTGCGGAGTTCTAGCGGGAGTTCGAATGAGCAGTTCTTC. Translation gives CASSLVRSSSGSSNEQFF. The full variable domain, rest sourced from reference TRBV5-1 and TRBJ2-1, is KAGVTQTPRYLIKTRGQQVTLSCSPISGHRSVSWYQQTPGQGLQFLFEYFSETQRNKGNFPGRFSGRQFSNSRSEMNVSTLELGDSALYLCASSLVRSSSGSSNEQFFGPGTRLTVL.

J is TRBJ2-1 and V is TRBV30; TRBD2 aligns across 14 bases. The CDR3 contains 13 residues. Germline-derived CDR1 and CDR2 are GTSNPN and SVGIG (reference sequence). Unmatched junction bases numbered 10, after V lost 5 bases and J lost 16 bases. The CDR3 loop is CAWSRLAGGGRFF. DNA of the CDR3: TGTGCCTGGTCCCGACTAGCGGGAGGGGGGCGATTCTTC.

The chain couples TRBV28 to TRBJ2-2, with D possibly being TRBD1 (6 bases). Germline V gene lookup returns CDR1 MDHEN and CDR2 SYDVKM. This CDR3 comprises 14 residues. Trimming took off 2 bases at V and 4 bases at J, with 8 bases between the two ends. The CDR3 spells CASSLRQVTGELFF. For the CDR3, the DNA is TGTGCCAGCAGTTTAAGACAGGTCACCGGGGAGCTGTTTTTT.

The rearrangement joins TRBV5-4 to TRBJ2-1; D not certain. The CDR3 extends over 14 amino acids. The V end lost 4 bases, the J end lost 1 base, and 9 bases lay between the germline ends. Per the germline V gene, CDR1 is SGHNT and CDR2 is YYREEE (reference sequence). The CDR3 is CASSRRVSYNEQFF. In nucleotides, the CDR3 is TGTGCCAGCAGCAGACGCGTTTCCTACAATGAGCAGTTCTTC. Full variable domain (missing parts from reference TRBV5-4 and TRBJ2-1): ETGVTQSPTHLIKTRGQQVTLRCSSQSGHNTVSWYQQALGQGPQFIFQYYREEENGRGNFPPRFSGLQFPNYSSELNVNALELDDSALYLCASSRRVSYNEQFFGPGTRLTVL.

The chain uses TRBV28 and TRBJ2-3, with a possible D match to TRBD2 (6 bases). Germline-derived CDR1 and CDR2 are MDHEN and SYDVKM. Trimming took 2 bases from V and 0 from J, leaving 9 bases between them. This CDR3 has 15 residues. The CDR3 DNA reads TGTGCCAGCAGTTTAGATCTAGCGAGCACAGATACGCAGTATTTT. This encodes CASSLDLASTDTQYF.

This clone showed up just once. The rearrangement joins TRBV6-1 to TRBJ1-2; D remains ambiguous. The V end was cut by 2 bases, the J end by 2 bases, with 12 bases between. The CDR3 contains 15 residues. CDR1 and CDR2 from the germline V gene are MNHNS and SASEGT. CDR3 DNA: TGTGCCAGCAGTGAAATAAGAGTACTAAACTATGGCTACACCTTC. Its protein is CASSEIRVLNYGYTF.

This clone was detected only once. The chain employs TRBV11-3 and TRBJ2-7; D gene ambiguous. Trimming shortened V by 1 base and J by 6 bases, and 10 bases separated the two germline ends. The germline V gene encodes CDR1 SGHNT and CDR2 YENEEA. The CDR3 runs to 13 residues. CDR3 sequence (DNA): TGTGCCAGCAGCTTAGGCGAATTATCCGAGCAGTACTTC. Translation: CASSLGELSEQYF.